The clone carrying this T cell receptor beta chain was seen a single time. The antigen remains unidentified. Clones were read by immunoSEQ multiplex PCR, and TCRdb kept only the in-frame ones, dropping some. This sample has 25,000 to 35,000 clones, with 91% found just once. This sample stems from a study of OX40 agonist ivuxolimab in advanced cancers. Study details: The study gave patients intravenous ivuxolimab at 0.01 to 10 mg/kg every 2 weeks. Prior therapy, whether anti-PD-1, anti-PD-L1 or anti-CTLA-4, was allowed, and about 39% had some.

Trimming shortened V by 3 bases and J by 0 bases, and 13 bases separated the two germline ends. The CDR3 runs 16 residues. Germline-derived CDR1 and CDR2 are SGHRS and YFSETQ. Patients had blood sampled at baseline and again on cycle 4 day 1 and cycle 7 day 1. Study-wide results and caveats: Some nonresponders likewise displayed low normalized T-cell clonal expansion.

The rearrangement uses TRBV5-1 and TRBJ2-4; maybe TRBD1 (5 bases). This specimen consisted of CD4+ or CD8+ T cells sorted from blood, obtained in a trial of the OX40 agonist ivuxolimab. The clonotype comes from an adult with an advanced solid tumor such as melanoma, head and neck, liver or kidney cancer. The CDR3 reads CASSSDLDRAKNIQYF. The DNA of the CDR3 is TGCGCCAGCAGCTCCGACCTCGACAGAGCCAAAAACATTCAGTACTTC.